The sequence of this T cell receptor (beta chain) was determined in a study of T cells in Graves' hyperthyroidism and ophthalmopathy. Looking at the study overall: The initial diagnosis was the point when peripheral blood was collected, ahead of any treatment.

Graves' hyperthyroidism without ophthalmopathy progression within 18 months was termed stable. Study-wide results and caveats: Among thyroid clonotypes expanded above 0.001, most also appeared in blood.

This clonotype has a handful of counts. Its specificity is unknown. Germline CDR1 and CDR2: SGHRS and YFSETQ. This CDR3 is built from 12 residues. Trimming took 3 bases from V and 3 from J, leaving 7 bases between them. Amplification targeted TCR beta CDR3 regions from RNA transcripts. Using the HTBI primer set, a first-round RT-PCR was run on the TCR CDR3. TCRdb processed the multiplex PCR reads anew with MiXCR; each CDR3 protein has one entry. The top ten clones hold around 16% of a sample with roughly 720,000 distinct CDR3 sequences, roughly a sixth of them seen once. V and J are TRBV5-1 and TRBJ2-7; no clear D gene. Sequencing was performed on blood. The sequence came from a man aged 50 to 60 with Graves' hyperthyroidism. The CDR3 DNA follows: TGCGCCAGCAGCTCTCCGAACTACGAGCAGTACTTC. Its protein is CASSSPNYEQYF.